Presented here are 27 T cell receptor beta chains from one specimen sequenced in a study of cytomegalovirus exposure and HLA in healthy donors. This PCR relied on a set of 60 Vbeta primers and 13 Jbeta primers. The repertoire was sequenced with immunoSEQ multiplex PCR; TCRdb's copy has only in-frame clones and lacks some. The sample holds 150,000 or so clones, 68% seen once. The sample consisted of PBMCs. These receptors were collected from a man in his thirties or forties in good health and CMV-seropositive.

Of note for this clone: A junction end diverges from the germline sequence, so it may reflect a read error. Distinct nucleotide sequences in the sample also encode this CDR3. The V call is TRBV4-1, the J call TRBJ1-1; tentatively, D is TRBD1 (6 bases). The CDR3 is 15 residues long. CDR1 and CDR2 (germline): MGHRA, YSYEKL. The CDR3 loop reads CASSQETRGGTEAFF. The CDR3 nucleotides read TGTGCCAGCAGCCAAGAGACAAGAGGGGGCACTGAAGCTTTCTTT.

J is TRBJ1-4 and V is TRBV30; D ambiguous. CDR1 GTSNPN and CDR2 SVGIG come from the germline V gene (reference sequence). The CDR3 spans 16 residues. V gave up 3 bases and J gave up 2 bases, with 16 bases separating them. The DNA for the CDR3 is TGTGCCTGGAGAGACGGGGTAGGCGGTACTAATGAAAAACTGTTTTTT. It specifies CAWRDGVGGTNEKLFF.

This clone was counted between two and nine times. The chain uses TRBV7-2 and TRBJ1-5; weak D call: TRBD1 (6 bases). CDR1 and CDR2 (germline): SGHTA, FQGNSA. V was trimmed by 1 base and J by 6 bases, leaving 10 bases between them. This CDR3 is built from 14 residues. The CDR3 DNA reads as TGTGCCAGCAGCTTAGACAGGGCGGGTCAGCCCCAGCATTTT. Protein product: CASSLDRAGQPQHF.

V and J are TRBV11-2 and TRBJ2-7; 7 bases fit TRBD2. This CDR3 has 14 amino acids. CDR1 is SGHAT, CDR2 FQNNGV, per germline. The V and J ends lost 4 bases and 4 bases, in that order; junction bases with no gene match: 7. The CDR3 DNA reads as TGTGCCAGCAGCTCCCGACTAGCCAGTTACGAGCAGTACTTC. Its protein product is CASSSRLASYEQYF. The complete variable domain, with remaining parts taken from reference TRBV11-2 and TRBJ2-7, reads EAGVAQSPRYKIIEKRQSVAFWCNPISGHATLYWYQQILGQGPKLLIQFQNNGVVDDSQLPKDRFSAERLKGVDSTLKIQPAKLEDSAVYLCASSSRLASYEQYFGPGTRLTVT.

The CDR3 sequence: CASSLVRGEKLFF. The CDR3 coding sequence is TGTGCCAGCAGCTTGGTTAGAGGTGAAAAACTGTTTTTT. The chain links TRBV11-3 to TRBJ1-4; no firm D call. Germline values: CDR1 SGHNT, CDR2 YENEEA. V shed 3 bases and J shed 7 bases, with 9 bases lying between them. This CDR3 spans 13 amino acids.

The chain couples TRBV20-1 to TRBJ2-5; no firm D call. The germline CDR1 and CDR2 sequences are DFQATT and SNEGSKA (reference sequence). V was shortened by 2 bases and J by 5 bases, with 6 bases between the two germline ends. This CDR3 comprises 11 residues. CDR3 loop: CSARLVETQYF. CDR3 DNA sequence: TGCAGTGCTAGATTAGTGGAGACCCAGTACTTC.

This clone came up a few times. CDR3 in amino acids: CSVFPAAAGGNNEQFF. CDR3 DNA: TGCAGCGTCTTCCCAGCTGCAGCGGGAGGGAATAATGAGCAGTTCTTC. This rearrangement joins TRBV29-1 to TRBJ2-1; TRBD2 matches at 10 bases. CDR3 size: 16 residues. Trimming removed 6 bases from V and 7 bases from J; junction bases left unmatched: 15. Germline-derived CDR1 and CDR2 are SQVTM and ANQGSEA.

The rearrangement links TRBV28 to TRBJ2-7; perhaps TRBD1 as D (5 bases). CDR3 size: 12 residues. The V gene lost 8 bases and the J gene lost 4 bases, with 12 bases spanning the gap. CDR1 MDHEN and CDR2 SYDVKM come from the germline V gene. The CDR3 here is CASAPGPYEQYF. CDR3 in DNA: TGTGCCAGCGCCCCAGGGCCGTACGAGCAGTACTTC.

The CDR3 DNA follows: TGTGCCTGGACCGGGAACACAGATACGCAGTATTTT. The encoded protein is CAWTGNTDTQYF. The rearrangement links TRBV30 to TRBJ2-3; possible D gene TRBD2, 5 bases. The germline gives CDR1 GTSNPN, CDR2 SVGIG (reference sequence). This CDR3 has 12 residues. Trimming stripped 4 bases from V and 2 bases from J, with 7 bases between.

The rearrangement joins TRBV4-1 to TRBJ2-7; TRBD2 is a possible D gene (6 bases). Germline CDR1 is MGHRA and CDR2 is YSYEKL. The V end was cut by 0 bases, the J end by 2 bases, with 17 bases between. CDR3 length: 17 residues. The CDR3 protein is CASSQDLWPGSAYEQYF. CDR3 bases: TGCGCCAGCAGCCAAGATCTTTGGCCCGGGAGTGCCTACGAGCAGTACTTC.

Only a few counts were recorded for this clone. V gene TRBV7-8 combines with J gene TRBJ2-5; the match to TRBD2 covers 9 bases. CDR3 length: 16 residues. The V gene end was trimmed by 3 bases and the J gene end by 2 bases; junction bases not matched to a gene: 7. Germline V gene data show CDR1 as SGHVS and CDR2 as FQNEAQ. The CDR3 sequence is CASSFFRLAGQETQYF. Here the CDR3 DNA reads TGTGCCAGCAGCTTTTTTAGGCTAGCGGGACAAGAGACCCAGTACTTC.

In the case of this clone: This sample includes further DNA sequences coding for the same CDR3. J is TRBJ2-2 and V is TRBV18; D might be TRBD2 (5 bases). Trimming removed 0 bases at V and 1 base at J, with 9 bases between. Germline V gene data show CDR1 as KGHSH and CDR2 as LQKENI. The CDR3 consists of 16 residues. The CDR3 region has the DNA TGTGCCAGCTCACCACCGGGCAGCGGGAACACCGGGGAGCTGTTTTTT. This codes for CASSPPGSGNTGELFF.

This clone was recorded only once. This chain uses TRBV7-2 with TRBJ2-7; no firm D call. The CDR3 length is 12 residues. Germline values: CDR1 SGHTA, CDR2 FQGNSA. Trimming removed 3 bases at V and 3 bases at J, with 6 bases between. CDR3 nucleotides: TGTGCCAGCAGCTTTACCTACTACGAGCAGTACTTC. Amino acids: CASSFTYYEQYF.

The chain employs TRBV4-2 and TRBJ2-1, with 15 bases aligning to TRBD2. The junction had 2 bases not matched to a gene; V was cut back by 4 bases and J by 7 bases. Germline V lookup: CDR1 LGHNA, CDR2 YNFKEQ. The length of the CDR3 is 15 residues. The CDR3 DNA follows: TGTGCCAGCAGCCCGGGACTAGCGGGAGGTAATGAGCAGTTCTTC. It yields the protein CASSPGLAGGNEQFF.

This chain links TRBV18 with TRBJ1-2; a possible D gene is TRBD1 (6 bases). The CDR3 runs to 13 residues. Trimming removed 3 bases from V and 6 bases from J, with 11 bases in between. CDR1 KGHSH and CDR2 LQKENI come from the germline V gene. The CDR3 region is CASSPEAGDGYTF. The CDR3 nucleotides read TGTGCCAGCTCACCCGAGGCAGGGGATGGCTACACCTTC.

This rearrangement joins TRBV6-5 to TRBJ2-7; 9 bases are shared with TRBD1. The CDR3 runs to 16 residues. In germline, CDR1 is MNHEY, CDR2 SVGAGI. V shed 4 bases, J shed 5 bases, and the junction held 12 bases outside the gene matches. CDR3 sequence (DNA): TGTGCCAGCAGTTCCCTCCCCGGGACAGGGCCGCACGAGCAGTACTTC. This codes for CASSSLPGTGPHEQYF.

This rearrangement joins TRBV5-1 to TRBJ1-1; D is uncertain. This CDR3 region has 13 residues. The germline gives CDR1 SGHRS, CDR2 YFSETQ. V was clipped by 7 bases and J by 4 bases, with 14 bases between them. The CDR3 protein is CASGISGGTEAFF. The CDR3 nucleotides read TGCGCCAGCGGGATCTCAGGAGGCACTGAAGCTTTCTTT.

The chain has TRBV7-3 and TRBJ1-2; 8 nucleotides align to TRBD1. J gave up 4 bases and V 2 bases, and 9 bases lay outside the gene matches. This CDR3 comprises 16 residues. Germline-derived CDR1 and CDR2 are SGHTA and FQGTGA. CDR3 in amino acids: CASSLSSGTGVYGYTF. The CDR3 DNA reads TGTGCCAGCAGCTTATCCTCCGGGACAGGAGTCTATGGCTACACCTTC. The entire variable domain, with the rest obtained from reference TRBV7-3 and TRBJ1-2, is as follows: GAGVSQTPSNKVTEKGKYVELRCDPISGHTALYWYRQSLGQGPEFLIYFQGTGAADDSGLPNDRFFAVRPEGSVSTLKIQRTERGDSAVYLCASSLSSGTGVYGYTFGSGTRLTVV.

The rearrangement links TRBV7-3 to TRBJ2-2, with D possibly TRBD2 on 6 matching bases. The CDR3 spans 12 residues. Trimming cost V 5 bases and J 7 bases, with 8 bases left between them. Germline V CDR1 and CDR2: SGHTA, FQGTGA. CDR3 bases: TGTGCCAGCAGCCAGGGAGGCGGGGAGCTGTTTTTT. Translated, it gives CASSQGGGELFF.

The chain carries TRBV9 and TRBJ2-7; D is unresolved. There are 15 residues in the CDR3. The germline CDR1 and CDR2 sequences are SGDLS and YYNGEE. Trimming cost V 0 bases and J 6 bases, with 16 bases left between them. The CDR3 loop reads CASSVGRSSPSEQYF. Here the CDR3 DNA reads TGTGCCAGCAGCGTAGGGCGGAGCTCGCCCTCCGAGCAGTACTTC.

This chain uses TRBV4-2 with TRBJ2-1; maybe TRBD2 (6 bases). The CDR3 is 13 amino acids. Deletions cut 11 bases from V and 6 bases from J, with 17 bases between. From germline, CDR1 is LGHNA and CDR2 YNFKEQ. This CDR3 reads CAVAGYVGNEQFF. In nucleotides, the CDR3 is TGTGCCGTCGCGGGATACGTGGGCAATGAGCAGTTCTTC.

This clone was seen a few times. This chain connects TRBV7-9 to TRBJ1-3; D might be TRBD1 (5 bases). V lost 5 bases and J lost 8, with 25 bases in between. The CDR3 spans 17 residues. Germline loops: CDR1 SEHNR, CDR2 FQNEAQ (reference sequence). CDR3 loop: CASSPPVGHGFRDTIYF. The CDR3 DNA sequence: TGTGCCAGCAGCCCGCCGGTTGGACACGGCTTTCGTGACACCATATATTTT.

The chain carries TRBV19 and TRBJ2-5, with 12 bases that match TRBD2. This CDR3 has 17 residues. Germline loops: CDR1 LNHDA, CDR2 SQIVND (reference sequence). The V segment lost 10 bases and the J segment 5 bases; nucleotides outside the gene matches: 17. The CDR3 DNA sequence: TGTGCCACTTCCCGAGCCCTAGCGGGAGGGTGGAGGGAGACCCAGTACTTC. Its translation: CATSRALAGGWRETQYF.

The CDR3 coding sequence is TGTGCCGTCGGGACAGGGGCCACCGGGGAGCTGTTTTTT. Translating it yields CAVGTGATGELFF. V is TRBV13 and J is TRBJ2-2, with TRBD1 identical over 10 bases. V shed 11 bases, J shed 4 bases, and the junction held 4 bases outside the gene matches. The length of the CDR3 is 13 residues. In germline, CDR1 is PRHDT, CDR2 FYEKMQ (reference sequence).

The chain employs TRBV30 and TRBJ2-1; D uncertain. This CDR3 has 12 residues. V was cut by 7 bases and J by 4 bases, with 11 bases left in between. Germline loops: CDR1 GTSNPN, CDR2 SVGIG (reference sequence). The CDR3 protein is CASIEEYNEQFF. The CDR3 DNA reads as TGTGCCTCCATCGAGGAGTACAATGAGCAGTTCTTC.

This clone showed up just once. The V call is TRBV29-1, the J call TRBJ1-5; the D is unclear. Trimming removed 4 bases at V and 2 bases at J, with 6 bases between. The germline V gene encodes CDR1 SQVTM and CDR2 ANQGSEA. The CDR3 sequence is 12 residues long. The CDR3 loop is CSVGQGNQPQHF. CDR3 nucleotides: TGCAGCGTTGGGCAGGGCAATCAGCCCCAGCATTTT.

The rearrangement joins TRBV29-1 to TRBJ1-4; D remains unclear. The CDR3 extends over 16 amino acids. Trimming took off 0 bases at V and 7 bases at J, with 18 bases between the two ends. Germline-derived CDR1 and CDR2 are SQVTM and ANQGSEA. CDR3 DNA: TGCAGCGTTGAAGAATATGGAGGAAGCCGCGGTGAAAAACTGTTTTTT. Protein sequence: CSVEEYGGSRGEKLFF. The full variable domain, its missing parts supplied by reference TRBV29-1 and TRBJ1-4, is SAVISQKPSRDICQRGTSLTIQCQVDSQVTMMFWYRQQPGQSLTLIATANQGSEATYESGFVIDKFPISRPNLTFSTLTVSNMSPEDSSIYLCSVEEYGGSRGEKLFFGSGTQLSVL.